The rows below give T cell receptor beta chains drawn from one sample of a study of T cells expressing NK-cell markers. With the 5' RACE reads reprocessed, TCRdb shows one record per CDR3 protein and no DNA. The table lists 300,000 to 500,000 distinct CDR3 sequences. Material: blood T cells: a sorted CD56 or NKG2C T cell subset, CD4+ or CD8+ T cells, or bulk PBMC T cells (not recorded which). Receptor source: a woman aged 50 to 60 in good health. The CDR3 runs from the conserved cysteine through the conserved F or W.

V	J	length	CDR3
TRBV12-3/TRBV12-4	TRBJ2-3	14	CASRGSLPTDTQYF
TRBV20-1	TRBJ1-2	12	CSARQQGYGYTF
TRBV7-2	TRBJ2-7	13	CASRPTGTYEQYF
TRBV20-1	TRBJ2-7	18	CSAREPPGLAGVPYEQYF
TRBV11-2	TRBJ2-5	13	CASSHGTSGSRYF
TRBV15	TRBJ2-2	15	CATSTRARNTGELFF
TRBV4-1	TRBJ2-1	18	CASSQQIAGGPTGHEQFF
TRBV29-1	TRBJ2-2	13	CSVVFTFGGELFF
TRBV10-1	TRBJ2-7	17	CASSDVRLAGEYYEQYF
TRBV3-1	TRBJ2-5	16	CASSQEVASRAETQYF